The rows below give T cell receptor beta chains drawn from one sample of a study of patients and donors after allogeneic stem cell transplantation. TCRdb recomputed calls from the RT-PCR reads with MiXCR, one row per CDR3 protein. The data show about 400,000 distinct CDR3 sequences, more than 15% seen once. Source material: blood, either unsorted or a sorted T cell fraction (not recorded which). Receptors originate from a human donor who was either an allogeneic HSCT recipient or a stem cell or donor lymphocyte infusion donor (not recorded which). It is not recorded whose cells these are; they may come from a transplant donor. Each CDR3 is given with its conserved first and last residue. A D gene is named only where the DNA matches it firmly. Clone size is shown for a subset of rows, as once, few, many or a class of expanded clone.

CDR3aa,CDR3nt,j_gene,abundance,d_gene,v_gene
CASSIGYGYTF,TGTGCCAGCAGTATAGGGTATGGCTACACCTTC,TRBJ1-2,many,.,TRBV12-3/TRBV12-4
CASSPPSRAHTGELFF,TGTGCCAGCTCACCACCGTCAAGGGCCCACACCGGGGAGCTGTTTTTT,TRBJ2-2,few,.,TRBV18
CATSLRLSYNEQFF,TGTGCCACCAGCCTCAGGCTATCCTACAATGAGCAGTTCTTC,TRBJ2-1,few,.,TRBV15
CASSILNQPQHF,TGTGCCAGCAGTATCCTTAATCAGCCCCAGCATTTT,TRBJ1-5,.,.,TRBV12-3/TRBV12-4
CAISESSRQGYYGYTF,TGTGCCATCAGTGAGTCGTCCCGCCAGGGGTACTATGGCTACACCTTC,TRBJ1-2,few,.,TRBV10-3
CASSPRFGASYEQYF,TGTGCCAGCAGCCCTAGGTTTGGGGCCTCCTACGAGCAGTACTTC,TRBJ2-7,.,.,TRBV25-1
CASSPRDQVADTQYF,TGCGCCAGCAGCCCCCGGGACCAGGTAGCAGATACGCAGTATTTT,TRBJ2-3,once,.,TRBV5-1
CATYSGQGLAGGSAQYF,TGTGCCACCTACTCCGGCCAGGGACTAGCGGGAGGGTCGGCGCAGTATTTT,TRBJ2-3,.,TRBD2,TRBV12-3/TRBV12-4
CASSLETYYGYTF,TGTGCCAGCAGCTTAGAGACCTACTATGGCTACACCTTC,TRBJ1-2,few,.,TRBV7-8
CASGRGQALNQPQHF,TGTGCCAGCGGGAGGGGACAGGCTCTCAATCAGCCCCAGCATTTT,TRBJ1-5,.,TRBD1,TRBV2
CSASQGGSEAFF,TGCAGTGCTAGCCAAGGTGGGTCTGAAGCTTTCTTT,TRBJ1-1,.,.,TRBV20-1
CATSTPGQGASGELFF,TGTGCCACCAGTACTCCGGGACAGGGGGCGTCCGGGGAGCTGTTTTTT,TRBJ2-2,.,TRBD1,TRBV24-1
CASRAAYEQYF,TGTGCCAGCAGGGCTGCCTACGAGCAGTACTTC,TRBJ2-7,.,.,TRBV25-1
CASSYGGLVANYGYTF,TGTGCCAGCAGTTACGGGGGCCTGGTAGCTAACTATGGCTACACCTTC,TRBJ1-2,few,.,TRBV6-5
CASRGTSSYNEQFF,TGTGCCAGCAGAGGGACTAGCAGTTACAATGAGCAGTTCTTC,TRBJ2-1,many,TRBD2,TRBV4-2
CAISERGSYEQYF,TGTGCCATCAGTGAACGCGGCTCCTACGAGCAGTACTTC,TRBJ2-7,few,.,TRBV10-3
CASSLLFGQSWQYF,TGTGCCAGCAGCTTGCTGTTTGGACAAAGCTGGCAGTACTTC,TRBJ2-7,few,.,TRBV7-2
CASSSGTGGNEQFF,TGTGCCAGCAGCTCCGGGACAGGGGGCAATGAGCAGTTCTTC,TRBJ2-1,many,TRBD1,TRBV7-2
CASSLLMGRVKETQYF,TGTGCCAGCAGCCTGCTTATGGGGAGGGTTAAAGAGACCCAGTACTTC,TRBJ2-5,.,TRBD2,TRBV7-8
CASSHRGDYGYTF,TGTGCCAGCAGCCACAGGGGGGATTATGGCTACACCTTC,TRBJ1-2,.,TRBD1,TRBV3-1
CASSWMTVSSRGTYTF,TGCGCCAGCAGCTGGATGACAGTTTCCTCGCGAGGAACCTACACCTTC,TRBJ1-2,.,.,TRBV5-1